These 13 T cell receptor beta chains came from one sample sequenced in a study of T cells in Graves' hyperthyroidism and ophthalmopathy. Regions amplified from RNA transcripts were the TCR beta CDR3 regions. Researchers ran a first-round RT-PCR on the TCR CDR3 using the HTBI primer set. TCRdb re-called the multiplex PCR reads through MiXCR, storing one row per CDR3 protein. Counted here are some 650,000 distinct CDR3 sequences, around 15% occurring once; the ten biggest clones make up under 3.5%. The sample consisted of blood. These receptors were obtained from a woman aged 40 to 50 with Graves' ophthalmopathy.

This clonotype was picked up many times. The chain links TRBV24-1 to TRBJ2-3, with D tentatively TRBD1 or TRBD2 (6 bases each). Deletions cut 10 bases from V and 5 bases from J, with 24 bases between. This CDR3 region has 16 residues. From germline, CDR1 is KGHDR and CDR2 SFDVKD. The CDR3 loop is CATRSRGPSSKDTQYF. CDR3 sequence (DNA): TGTGCCACGCGGAGTCGGGGGCCCTCTTCCAAAGATACGCAGTATTTT.

In this sample, this clonotype turned up many times. The chain joins TRBV7-9 to TRBJ1-1; 12 nucleotides align to TRBD1. The germline gives CDR1 SEHNR, CDR2 FQNEAQ (reference sequence). Trimming at V came to 5 bases and at J to 11 bases, leaving 12 bases not matched to a gene. There are 15 residues in the CDR3. The CDR3 reads CASSPGQGALLEAFF. In nucleotides, the CDR3 is TGTGCCAGCAGCCCGGGACAGGGGGCGCTTTTGGAGGCTTTCTTT. Full variable domain (remainder filled in from reference TRBV7-9 and TRBJ1-1): DTGVSQNPRHKITKRGQNVTFRCDPISEHNRLYWYRQTLGQGPEFLTYFQNEAQLEKSRLLSDRFSAERPKGSFSTLEIQRTEQGDSAMYLCASSPGQGALLEAFFGQGTRLTVV.

This clonotype appeared a few times. V and J are TRBV28 and TRBJ2-5; TRBD2 might be the D (6 bases). CDR1 MDHEN and CDR2 SYDVKM come from the germline V gene. Trimming left V 3 bases short and J 4 bases short, with 18 bases between. This CDR3 region has 16 residues. CDR3 loop: CASSFGVFGGRETQYF. CDR3 DNA: TGTGCCAGCAGTTTTGGGGTTTTCGGAGGGAGAGAGACCCAGTACTTC.

This rearrangement joins TRBV28 to TRBJ2-7; the D gene is possibly TRBD2 (6 bases). Germline V gene sequence: CDR1 MDHEN, CDR2 SYDVKM. Trimming shortened V by 5 bases and J by 0 bases, and 17 bases separated the two germline ends. The CDR3 contains 16 residues. The CDR3 sequence is CASSLGVTSLSYEQYF. The CDR3 bases are TGTGCCAGCAGTCTGGGCGTTACTAGCCTCTCCTACGAGCAGTACTTC.

This clonotype was observed many times. V usage is TRBV7-2 and J usage is TRBJ2-5, with 10 nucleotides matching TRBD2. Germline values: CDR1 SGHTA, CDR2 FQGNSA. The trim removed 4 bases at V and 3 bases at J, leaving 8 bases unmatched. There are 16 residues in the CDR3. In nucleotides, the CDR3 is TGTGCCAGCAGCTCTCGGGGTAGCGGGAGGAAAGAGACCCAGTACTTC. This translates into CASSSRGSGRKETQYF.

This clonotype came up a few times. The chain combines TRBV7-9 with TRBJ1-1, with a tentative D call TRBD1 (5 bases). CDR3 length equals 14 residues. Germline V CDR1 and CDR2: SEHNR, FQNEAQ (reference sequence). The V and J ends lost 4 bases and 1 base respectively, with 10 bases between them. The CDR3 DNA is TGTGCCAGCAGCTCGGACACACCGAACACTGAAGCTTTCTTT. It is translated as CASSSDTPNTEAFF.

This clonotype was seen ten or more times. The chain combines TRBV20-1 with TRBJ2-3; D tentatively reads TRBD1 or TRBD2 (5 bases each). The CDR3 is 14 amino acids. From germline, CDR1 is DFQATT and CDR2 SNEGSKA (reference sequence). V lost 2 bases to trimming and J lost 3 bases, with 12 bases between them. CDR3 nucleotides: TGCAGTGCTAGACCCGGGACGGATACAGATACGCAGTATTTT. Protein: CSARPGTDTDTQYF.

This clonotype was observed a handful of times. J is TRBJ2-3 and V is TRBV6-6; 10 bases match TRBD2. Germline trimming cut 0 bases from V and 5 bases from J; bases unmatched to any gene: 5. Germline V gives CDR1 MNHNY, CDR2 SVGAGI (reference sequence). CDR3 length: 16 amino acids. CDR3 loop: CASSYSLAGVEDTQYF. CDR3 DNA sequence: TGTGCCAGCAGTTACTCTCTAGCGGGAGTTGAAGATACGCAGTATTTT.

DNA for the CDR3: TGCAGTGCTAGTTTAGTCGGCGAGCAGTACTTC. It is translated as CSASLVGEQYF. The chain is built from TRBV20-1 and TRBJ2-7; D not certain. Germline V gives CDR1 DFQATT, CDR2 SNEGSKA (reference sequence). The V end was cut by 3 bases, the J end by 6 bases, with 9 bases between. CDR3 size: 11 residues.

V gene TRBV24-1 combines with J gene TRBJ2-1, with TRBD2 identical over 10 bases. The germline gives CDR1 KGHDR, CDR2 SFDVKD. This CDR3 region has 16 residues. V shed 5 bases and J 0 bases; nucleotides not matched to a gene: 3. The CDR3 region is CATSGPSGSSYNEQFF. The CDR3 DNA follows: TGTGCCACCAGTGGTCCTAGCGGGAGCTCCTACAATGAGCAGTTCTTC.

The gene calls are TRBV30 and TRBJ2-3; weak D call: TRBD2 (7 bases). Looked up from germline, CDR1 is GTSNPN and CDR2 is SVGIG (reference sequence). Trimming cost V 2 bases and J 2 bases, with 14 bases left between them. This CDR3 region has 15 residues. The CDR3 DNA reads TGTGCCTGGAGTTTAGGGGGGGGTTTCACAGATACGCAGTATTTT. As protein: CAWSLGGGFTDTQYF.

This rearrangement joins TRBV27 to TRBJ1-2; D unresolved. V lost 3 bases to trimming and J lost 4 bases, with 12 bases between them. Germline loops: CDR1 MNHEY, CDR2 SMNVEV (reference sequence). This CDR3 region has 14 residues. CDR3 coding DNA: TGTGCCAGCAGTTTTAAGGGCAACTCCTATGGCTACACCTTC. As protein: CASSFKGNSYGYTF.

The V gene is TRBV7-9, the J gene TRBJ1-5; a weak D match, TRBD1 (5 bases). The CDR3 runs 15 residues. Trimming removed 3 bases from V and 12 bases from J, with 21 bases in between. The germline CDR1 and CDR2 sequences are SEHNR and FQNEAQ (reference sequence). In DNA, the CDR3 is TGTGCCAGCAGCTTCGGGACCGCGGCACTTGGAGTCCAGCATTTT. Protein product: CASSFGTAALGVQHF.